One and the same sample provided the 17 T cell receptor beta chains below, sequenced in a study of post-analysis software for immune sequencing data. Built from TCR beta cDNA, the libraries had unique molecular identifiers in them. One entry per CDR3 protein results from TCRdb running MiXCR on the PCR reads. The sample records roughly 730,000 distinct CDR3 sequences, roughly 27% being singletons. These TCRs' antigens remain unknown. Study findings and constraints: In patients, TRBV5-6, TRBV5-1 and TRBV20-1 belonged to five or six TRBV segments found more frequently than in controls.

Sequenced: blood. The receptors shown here come from a girl between 5 and 17 years old with multiple sclerosis.

J is TRBJ1-3 and V is TRBV11-2; D gene uncertain. This CDR3 is 14 amino acids long. Germline CDR1 SGHAT, CDR2 FQNNGV. With 0 bases removed from V and 3 bases from J, the gap between germline ends came to 6 bases. CDR3 in amino acids: CASSLDPNGNTIYF. The CDR3 DNA reads TGTGCCAGCAGCTTAGATCCGAATGGAAACACCATATATTTT.

J is TRBJ2-2 and V is TRBV6-6; 8 bases align to TRBD2. Losses at the gene ends were 6 bases for V and 4 bases for J; bases not matched to a gene: 13. Germline assignment: CDR1 MNHNY and CDR2 SVGAGI (reference sequence). The CDR3 totals 17 residues. The CDR3 sequence: CASSPPGAGEITGELFF. The DNA of the CDR3 is TGTGCCAGCAGCCCTCCGGGAGCGGGAGAGATCACCGGGGAGCTGTTTTTT.

The chain couples TRBV5-4 to TRBJ2-7, with a possible D match to TRBD1 (6 bases). V lost 0 bases to trimming and J lost 2 bases, with 12 bases between them. Germline CDR1 and CDR2: SGHNT and YYREEE (reference sequence). The length of the CDR3 is 15 residues. The DNA for the CDR3 is TGTGCCAGCAGCTTGGAGGGCAAGGGGGCCTACGAGCAGTACTTC. Amino acids: CASSLEGKGAYEQYF.

This clonotype was counted at least ten times. This sequence joins TRBV4-2 and TRBJ2-6, with a possible D match to TRBD1 (7 bases). The CDR3 totals 17 residues. Trimming stripped 4 bases from V and 4 bases from J, with 17 bases between. The V gene's germline CDR1 is LGHNA and CDR2 YNFKEQ. CDR3 sequence reads: CASSPQGGAVGANVLTF. The CDR3 DNA sequence: TGTGCCAGCAGCCCCCAGGGGGGAGCGGTAGGGGCCAACGTCCTGACTTTC.

The V gene is TRBV6-1, the J gene TRBJ2-3, with TRBD2 matching 8 bases. The CDR3 loop spans 16 amino acids. Per germline, CDR1 MNHNS and CDR2 SASEGT. Trimming at V came to 4 bases and at J to 1 base, leaving 7 bases not matched to a gene. CDR3 sequence: CASSALADGGTDTQYF. CDR3 bases: TGTGCCAGCAGTGCACTAGCGGATGGGGGCACAGATACGCAGTATTTT.

This chain uses TRBV3-1 with TRBJ2-1, with 7 bases fitting TRBD2. This CDR3 comprises 13 residues. Per germline, CDR1 LGHDT and CDR2 YNNKEL (reference sequence). V gave up 0 bases and J gave up 11 bases; unmatched junction bases: 4. The CDR3 is CASSQETSRKQFF. In nucleotides, the CDR3 is TGTGCCAGCAGCCAAGAGACTAGCCGCAAGCAGTTCTTC.

The chain combines TRBV20-1 with TRBJ2-3; 8 nucleotides line up with TRBD1. The V gene's germline CDR1 is DFQATT and CDR2 SNEGSKA (reference sequence). This CDR3 is 14 amino acids long. V lost 4 bases to trimming and J lost 4 bases; unmatched junction nucleotides: 7. Here the CDR3 DNA reads TGCAGTGCTACCAGGACAGGGCTACCAGATACGCAGTATTTT. Translation: CSATRTGLPDTQYF.

The V call is TRBV11-2, the J call TRBJ1-1, with a tentative D call TRBD1 (6 bases). The V end lost 3 bases, the J end lost 6 bases, and 8 bases lay between the germline ends. There are 12 residues in the CDR3. Germline CDR1 is SGHAT and CDR2 is FQNNGV. The CDR3 DNA is TGTGCCAGCAGCTTTACAGGGTCTGAAGCTTTCTTT. Translated: CASSFTGSEAFF.

Of note for this clonotype: A clone one base away is much larger, so this may be a read error. The rearrangement links TRBV10-3 to TRBJ2-3, with D perhaps TRBD2 (5 bases). Trimming stripped 6 bases from V and 0 bases from J, with 10 bases between. Germline V gene sequence: CDR1 ENHRY, CDR2 SYGVKD. The CDR3 is 14 amino acids. The CDR3 nucleotides are TGTGCCATCAGCCCTCCGGGAAGCACAGATACGCAGTATTTT. As protein: CAISPPGSTDTQYF.

The J gene is TRBJ1-5, the V gene TRBV12-3 or TRBV12-4; D possibly corresponds to TRBD1 (5 bases). CDR3 length: 15 residues. Trimming took 2 bases from V and 3 from J, leaving 11 bases between them. The CDR3 coding sequence is TGTGCCAGCAGTTTACAAACGGGGCCCAATCAGCCCCAGCATTTT. Translated: CASSLQTGPNQPQHF.

This sequence joins TRBV6-2 or TRBV6-3 and TRBJ1-1; D is undetermined. Trimming pared 7 bases from V and 2 bases from J, leaving 11 bases between. Germline CDR1 MNHEY, CDR2 SVGEGT. The CDR3 has 13 amino acids. CDR3 amino acids: CASIGRLNTEAFF. The CDR3 DNA follows: TGTGCCAGCATTGGACGGTTAAACACTGAAGCTTTCTTT.

This clonotype was observed many times. The chain joins TRBV7-6 to TRBJ2-3; perhaps TRBD1 as D (7 bases). This CDR3 has 14 residues. The germline gives CDR1 SGHVS, CDR2 FNYEAQ. V dropped 5 bases and J dropped 2 bases, with 11 bases sitting between them. The CDR3, as DNA: TGTGCCAGCAGCCAGGGGGGAGTCACAGATACGCAGTATTTT. This gives the protein CASSQGGVTDTQYF.

The chain employs TRBV27 and TRBJ2-1, with 10 positions matching TRBD2. Per the germline V gene, CDR1 is MNHEY and CDR2 is SMNVEV (reference sequence). The CDR3 spans 17 residues. Unmatched junction bases numbered 13, after V lost 2 bases and J lost 9 bases. This chain's CDR3 is CASSLLSSGSIEGEQFF. As DNA, the CDR3 is TGTGCCAGCAGTTTACTTTCTAGCGGGAGTATCGAGGGTGAGCAGTTCTTC.

The sample holds a few counts of this clonotype. The J gene is TRBJ1-4, the V gene TRBV4-3, with D tentatively TRBD1 (5 bases). This CDR3 has 16 amino acids. The germline gives CDR1 LGHNA, CDR2 YSLEER. V shed 4 bases and J shed 0 bases, with 12 bases lying between them. The CDR3 spells CASSRAGVATNEKLFF. CDR3 nucleotide sequence: TGCGCCAGCAGCCGGGCGGGGGTAGCAACTAATGAAAAACTGTTTTTT.

This clonotype was observed a few times. As DNA, the CDR3 is TGTGCCAGCAGCTTATTTTTGATGGCGGGCTACGAGCAGTACTTC. This codes for CASSLFLMAGYEQYF. The V and J genes are TRBV7-2 and TRBJ2-7, with D tentatively TRBD2 (5 bases). The V gene's germline CDR1 is SGHTA and CDR2 FQGNSA. With 2 bases removed from V and 3 bases from J, the gap between germline ends came to 14 bases. This CDR3 spans 15 amino acids.

This clonotype was seen a handful of times. V usage is TRBV7-9 and J usage is TRBJ1-1, with D hard to call. The ends were cut back, 5 bases at V and 1 base at J, with 14 bases in the middle. Germline CDR1 reads SEHNR; CDR2 reads FQNEAQ (reference sequence). The CDR3 extends over 15 amino acids. In DNA, the CDR3 is TGTGCCAGCAGCCTACTCCCGGGGTCGAACACTGAAGCTTTCTTT. Amino acid sequence: CASSLLPGSNTEAFF.

This clonotype has a handful of counts. This chain uses TRBV7-2 with TRBJ2-1, with D perhaps TRBD2 (6 bases). The V gene's germline CDR1 is SGHTA and CDR2 FQGNSA. Trimming took off 1 base at V and 2 bases at J, with 18 bases between the two ends. The CDR3 loop spans 18 amino acids. The CDR3 is CASSLEGARLAAYNEQFF. The CDR3 bases are TGTGCCAGCAGCTTAGAGGGCGCACGGTTAGCGGCCTACAATGAGCAGTTCTTC.